Listed below are T cell receptor beta chains from one sample, sequenced in a study of cytomegalovirus exposure and HLA in healthy donors. TCRdb's copy holds only in-frame clones and misses some; the assay was immunoSEQ multiplex PCR. Of tens of thousands of clones in the sample, 65% to 90% were seen once. The sample was PBMCs. The receptors were gathered from a female donor in good health and CMV-seronegative. Each CDR3 is given with its conserved first and last residue. A D gene is named only where the DNA matches it firmly. The size of a clone is reported for some rows only, either as once, few or many, or as a class for expanded clones.

j_call | d_call | clone_size | v_call | cdr3_nt | cdr3_aa
TRBJ1-1 | NA | NA | TRBV2 | TGTGCCAGCATCGACCTTAGCTACCGGGCTCCCCGGGGGGGAGCTTTCTTT | CASIDLSYRAPRGGAFF
TRBJ2-1 | TRBD2 | NA | TRBV27 | TGTGCCAGCAGTTCCGTAGCGGGAGGCGCCTACAATGAGCAGTTCTTC | CASSSVAGGAYNEQFF
TRBJ2-5 | TRBD1 | NA | TRBV7-6 | TGTGCCAGCAGCCTCACAGGGGCACTCACAGAGACCCAGTACTTC | CASSLTGALTETQYF
TRBJ1-3 | NA | NA | TRBV7-9 | TGTTCCAGCAGCCCCGGCCGGGGGAACTCTGGAAACACCATATATTTT | CSSSPGRGNSGNTIYF
TRBJ1-5 | TRBD1 | few | TRBV15 | TGTGCCACCAGCAGAACAGGGGTCAGCAATCAGCCCCAGCATTTT | CATSRTGVSNQPQHF
TRBJ2-5 | NA | NA | TRBV7-2 | TGTGCCAGCAGCTTAGCAGAGCAAGAGACCCAGTACTTC | CASSLAEQETQYF
TRBJ2-7 | NA | NA | TRBV29-1 | TGCAGCGCGCGGAGGGAGGCCGAGCAGTACTTC | CSARREAEQYF
TRBJ2-7 | TRBD2 | NA | TRBV6-5 | TGTGCCAGCAGTTACGTGGGGGGGAGCTCCTACGAGCAGTACTTC | CASSYVGGSSYEQYF
TRBJ1-5 | NA | once | TRBV28 | TGTGCCAGCAGTCCTCCCGGGGGGAATCAGCCCCAGCATTTT | CASSPPGGNQPQHF
TRBJ1-2 | NA | NA | TRBV11-2 | TGTGCCAGCAGCTTAACAGGAACAGCTGGCTACACCTTC | CASSLTGTAGYTF
TRBJ2-3 | NA | NA | TRBV4-1 | TGCGCCAGCAGCCTCTCTACCCCCGGCACAGATACGCAGTATTTT | CASSLSTPGTDTQYF
TRBJ1-5 | TRBD1 | once | TRBV6-6 | TGTGCCAGCAGTTACGACAGGGCAAGCAATCAGCCCCAGCATTTT | CASSYDRASNQPQHF
TRBJ2-7 | NA | few | TRBV2 | TGTGCCAGCAGTGAGGTCAGGGGCGGCAACTACGAGCAGTACTTC | CASSEVRGGNYEQYF
TRBJ2-7 | NA | NA | TRBV19 | TGTGCCAGTAGTAGAACCCCCCGCAGGGGTGCGTACGAGCAGTACTTC | CASSRTPRRGAYEQYF
TRBJ2-1 | NA | NA | TRBV7-6 | TGTGCCAGCAGCCCGAGCAGGCCCTACAATGAGCAGTTCTTC | CASSPSRPYNEQFF
TRBJ2-7 | TRBD2 | few | TRBV7-3 | TGTGCCAGCAGCCCCCAGGGGGGACTAGCGGGAGGAAGGGAGCAGTACTTC | CASSPQGGLAGGREQYF
TRBJ2-3 | TRBD2 | NA | TRBV10-1 | TGCGCCAGCAGTCATAGCGGGGGGGCCGGGGATACGCAGTATTTT | CASSHSGGAGDTQYF
TRBJ1-6 | NA | once | TRBV2 | TGTGCCAGCAAGCGGTCTTCTTTTAATTCACCCCTCCACTTT | CASKRSSFNSPLHF
TRBJ1-4 | TRBD1 | NA | TRBV18 | TGTGCCAGCTCCCAAGGACAGGGGGCTGAAAAACTGTTTTTT | CASSQGQGAEKLFF
TRBJ1-4 | TRBD1 | NA | TRBV2 | TGTGCCAGCGGATGGGACAGCGACGCAACTAATGAAAAACTGTTTTTT | CASGWDSDATNEKLFF
TRBJ1-1 | NA | NA | TRBV2 | TGTGCCAGCAAGGCGGATATGAACACTGAAGCTTTCTTT | CASKADMNTEAFF
TRBJ2-1 | NA | once | TRBV5-8 | TGTGCCAGCAGCTTGATGGTGACAGAGCAGTTCTTC | CASSLMVTEQFF
TRBJ2-3 | TRBD1 | NA | TRBV6-5 | TGTGCCAGCAGTCGACAGGGGAATTCAGATACGCAGTATTTT | CASSRQGNSDTQYF
TRBJ2-3 | TRBD2 | NA | TRBV29-1 | TGCAGCGTTGAAGCGGGCGGGGGATCAGATACGCAGTATTTT | CSVEAGGGSDTQYF
TRBJ1-1 | NA | NA | TRBV25-1 | TGTGCCAGCAGTGGTTACAGTGAAGCTTTCTTT | CASSGYSEAFF
TRBJ2-3 | TRBD2 | once | TRBV7-2 | TGTGCCAGCAGCCTTCGGGCGGGAGGAACGAGCACAGATACGCAGTATTTT | CASSLRAGGTSTDTQYF
TRBJ2-5 | NA | NA | TRBV11-2 | TGTGCCAGCAGCTTCACATCGGGAGAGACCCAGTACTTC | CASSFTSGETQYF
TRBJ2-3 | TRBD2 | few | TRBV25-1 | TGTGCCAGCAGTGAAGGGGGGGGTTCAGATACGCAGTATTTT | CASSEGGGSDTQYF
TRBJ1-1 | NA | few | TRBV13 | TGTGCCAGCAGCCCGCGAGGTCAGGGGATGAACACTGAAGCTTTCTTT | CASSPRGQGMNTEAFF
TRBJ1-5 | NA | NA | TRBV18 | TGTGCCAGCTCACAGCAGGGGAATGGCAATCAGCCCCAGCATTTT | CASSQQGNGNQPQHF
TRBJ1-2 | NA | once | TRBV4-3 | TGCGCCAGCAGCCAAGCCGGGTTCAACTATGGCTACACCTTC | CASSQAGFNYGYTF
TRBJ2-2 | NA | NA | TRBV5-1 | TGCGCCAGCAGCTGGGCCGGGACTGCGAACACCGGGGAGCTGTTTTTT | CASSWAGTANTGELFF
TRBJ2-1 | NA | few | TRBV2 | TGTGCCAGCTCCCGCTCCGGGGTGAACAATGAGCAGTTCTTC | CASSRSGVNNEQFF
TRBJ2-5 | TRBD2 | NA | TRBV30 | TGTGCCTGGAGTAGACTAGCACCTCAGTCCCAGTACTTC | CAWSRLAPQSQYF
TRBJ2-7 | TRBD2 | NA | TRBV7-2 | TGTGCCAGCAGCTTTGCGCTAGCGGGAGTCGGCTACGAGCAGTACTTC | CASSFALAGVGYEQYF
TRBJ1-1 | NA | NA | TRBV18 | TGTGCCAGCTCCCCCGACAGTCACACTGAAGCTTTCTTT | CASSPDSHTEAFF
TRBJ1-2 | NA | NA | TRBV7-8 | TGTGCCAGCAGCTTAACGCGGACTGGGACACTTGGGCACTATGGCTACACCTTC | CASSLTRTGTLGHYGYTF
TRBJ2-3 | NA | NA | TRBV6-1 | TGTGCCAGCAGTCCGACGGAGAGAGATACGCAGTATTTT | CASSPTERDTQYF
TRBJ1-1 | TRBD1 | NA | TRBV27 | TGTGCCAGCACGGGACAGGGGGCTGAAGCTTTCTTT | CASTGQGAEAFF
TRBJ2-7 | TRBD2 | NA | TRBV4-1 | TGCGCCAGCAGCCAAGCGGCGCTAGCGGGAGGATCGGCCTACGAGCAGTACTTC | CASSQAALAGGSAYEQYF
TRBJ2-1 | NA | NA | TRBV6-1 | TGTGCCAGCAGTTCACTAGATTTCGACAATGAGCAGTTCTTC | CASSSLDFDNEQFF
TRBJ2-2 | NA | NA | TRBV30 | TGTGCCTGGCCCCGTGTTACCGGGGAGCTGTTTTTT | CAWPRVTGELFF
TRBJ1-3 | NA | once | TRBV5-4 | TGTGCCAGCAGCCCGGTGTTACAGGGTTCGGGAAACACCATATATTTT | CASSPVLQGSGNTIYF
TRBJ1-5 | TRBD1 | NA | TRBV10-3 | TGTGCCATCAGGCCGGACAGGGTACAGCCCCAGCATTTT | CAIRPDRVQPQHF
TRBJ2-3 | NA | NA | TRBV28 | TGTGCCAGCAGTTTAGCGGGGACTTCCACAGATACGCAGTATTTT | CASSLAGTSTDTQYF
TRBJ1-2 | TRBD1 | few | TRBV6-1 | TGTGCCAGCAGTGACCCCCGGACAGGGGGCGCGAATGGCTACACCTTC | CASSDPRTGGANGYTF
TRBJ1-1 | NA | NA | TRBV6-5 | TGTGCCAGCGCTAGGACAGTAGACACTGAAGCTTTCTTT | CASARTVDTEAFF
TRBJ2-1 | TRBD2 | NA | TRBV9 | TGTGCCAGCAGTGAAGCCCGTCTAGCGGGAGGTAGGAATGAGCAGTTCTTC | CASSEARLAGGRNEQFF
TRBJ1-6 | TRBD1 | NA | TRBV5-4 | TGTGCCAGCAGCGGGACAGGAGGTGGATCTTCACCCCTCCACTTT | CASSGTGGGSSPLHF
TRBJ2-3 | TRBD2 | NA | TRBV10-1 | TGCGCCAGCAGTGACCACGAGACGGGGGGAACCACAGATACGCAGTATTTT | CASSDHETGGTTDTQYF
TRBJ2-1 | TRBD2 | NA | TRBV7-7 | TGTGCTAGCAGCCGCTCCCGGGGGGAGAGGAATGAGCAGTTCTTC | CASSRSRGERNEQFF
TRBJ1-4 | NA | NA | TRBV2 | TGTGCCAGCAGCGCCCTACATGAAAAACTGTTTTTT | CASSALHEKLFF
TRBJ2-5 | TRBD1 | NA | TRBV29-1 | TGCAGCGTTGAACGACAGGGTGGGGAGACCCAGTACTTC | CSVERQGGETQYF
TRBJ2-2 | NA | once | TRBV27 | TGTGCCAGTGGCGGGCCTGGGCTTAGCACCGGGGAGCTGTTTTTT | CASGGPGLSTGELFF